This T cell receptor beta chain was retrieved from a study of cytomegalovirus exposure and HLA in healthy donors. Study-level points and caveats: A previous analysis found most TCR beta V segments productive roughly 87% or roughly 30% of the time. When the data were analyzed later, several of the most significant clusters appeared to be linked to common viral pathogens.

Germline CDR1 is SGHRS and CDR2 is YFSETQ. The CDR3 sequence is 16 residues long. V was cut by 0 bases and J by 1 base, with 13 bases left in between. A multiplex PCR was run with 60 Vbeta primers and 13 Jbeta primers. Measured with immunoSEQ multiplex PCR; TCRdb has only the in-frame clones, and not every one. Its listing shows 100,000 to 150,000 clones. Concerning this clone itself: The antigen remains undetermined.

The clonotype originates from a woman aged 40 to 50 in good health and CMV-seropositive. The source material was PBMCs. The chain recombines TRBV5-1 with TRBJ2-5; D might be TRBD1 (6 bases). DNA for the CDR3: TGCGCCAGCAGCTTGGCCGGGACAACTACCCAAGAGACCCAGTACTTC. It is translated as CASSLAGTTTQETQYF.